This TCR beta chain derives from a study of T cell responses to AZD1222 COVID-19 vaccine (dated by TCRdb to about 2021). For context, the study as a whole: Because spike-specific TCR depth and breadth did not differ between the two schedules, AZD1222 recipients who got a second dose at roughly 4 weeks were pooled with those who got a second dose at roughly 12 weeks. Trial participants were enrolled by age into subgroups of 18-55, 56-69 and 70-plus years, and around 150, 28 and 57 TCR-sequenced participants, respectively, were included in these subgroups. TCR sequencing covered fewer than 250 trial participants: 200 to 220 given two doses of AZD1222 and about 26 given two doses of MenACWY control vaccine.

The CDR3 regions of human TCRbeta chains were analyzed by immunosequencing. In the paper's pipeline: Repertoire TCRs were checked for matches against a reference library of SARS-CoV-2-specific TCRs that had been generated using the MIRA antigen-specificity platform. Breadth was defined as the fraction of unique TCRs that were SARS-CoV-2-associated. Depth was defined as the fraction of total T cells that were SARS-CoV-2-associated. Each spike-specific TCR was assigned to its reactive spike region and to a CD4 or CD8 class using the MIRA data. Log10-transformed breadth and depth values were compared by one-way ANOVA with Sidak's multiple comparisons tests. TCRdb retrieved this table from immuneACCESS and kept in-frame rearrangements only. Not all clones are present; in checked studies, unresolved V genes account for under half, and no reason is known for the remainder. V and J calls plus clone size are reproduced from that table; the DNA served to infer D and trimming. The sample yields around 130,000 clones; over 85% were counted once. Jointly, the top ten make up under 4% of the sample.

Note on this clone: Its antigen has not been determined. Nothing much larger sits one base from this clone, and base qualities are not available.

The germline V gene (reference sequence) yields LNHDA for CDR1 and SQIVND for CDR2. Deletion took 5 bases off V and 5 bases off J, with a span of 15 bases between the germline ends. Counted from cysteine to phenylalanine, this CDR3 has 14 amino acids. The entry retains the CDR3 DNA only, 42 bases that are in frame from base 1. Study-wide findings and limitations: Most participants were white British and females outnumbered males, and the authors suggested that clonal diversity may have been underestimated. No day 14 peak-response samples were available, so repertoires were characterized only after the peak T cell response. Vaccine-associated CD4 TCRs spanned the whole spike protein, with dominant responses in regions 160-218 and 743-854. Conclusions about previously exposed vaccinees are limited, since just five to seven AZD1222 recipients were seropositive for SARS-CoV-2 at baseline. After two AZD1222 doses, spike-specific TCR breadth and depth were significantly higher than at day 0 and than in MenACWY recipients. Epitopes outside the regions mutated in the B.1.351 and B.1.1.7 variants were reportedly recognized by nearly half of the unique spike-specific TCRs. In the small 56-69-year group, the increase in depth fell short of significance, most likely because of low power.

In light of the paper, this sample's time point label describes: baseline before first vaccination. Vaccinee samples were obtained from the UK trials COV001 and COV002, which included a single-blind randomized controlled phase 2/3 trial of AZD1222 (ChAdOx1 nCoV-19) in healthy adults. For TCRbeta chain sequencing, PBMC samples from trial participants were taken at day 0 and at day 28 after the second dose. The chain is made from TRBV19 and TRBJ1-1; the best D guess is TRBD1, with 5 bases matching. The input for sequencing was peripheral blood, taken on day 0 of AZD1222 vaccination. The TCR comes from an adult in good health. The DNA sequence is given as TGTGCCAGTAGTCCCGTGGGGCGGGAAACTGAAGCTTTCTTT. Its product reads: CASSPVGRETEAFF.